The next 29 T cell receptor beta chains were all read from a single sample in a study of cytomegalovirus exposure and HLA in healthy donors. The PCR was carried out with 60 Vbeta primers and 13 Jbeta primers. Using immunoSEQ multiplex PCR, the repertoire was profiled, and TCRdb retains in-frame clones only, with some absent. The sample has around 140,000 clones, around 75% seen once. Source material: PBMCs. Source of these receptors: a man aged 25-45 years in good health and CMV-seronegative.

The CDR3 nucleotides are TGTGCCAGCAGCTTACAGGGGAGTTCACCCCTCCACTTT. Protein product: CASSLQGSSPLHF. This sequence joins TRBV7-9 and TRBJ1-6; possibly TRBD1 for D (6 bases). The CDR3 loop spans 13 amino acids. The V end lost 2 bases, the J end lost 9 bases, and 8 bases lay between the germline ends. CDR1 is SEHNR and CDR2 is FQNEAQ in the germline V gene (reference sequence).

V is TRBV5-1 and J is TRBJ1-3, with D possibly matching TRBD1 (6 bases). Germline loops: CDR1 SGHRS, CDR2 YFSETQ. V was shortened by 0 bases and J by 4 bases, with 11 bases between the two germline ends. This CDR3 contains 15 residues. CDR3 sequence reads: CASSLDRAEGNTIYF. DNA for the CDR3: TGCGCCAGCAGCTTGGACAGGGCGGAAGGAAACACCATATATTTT. The full variable domain, with the rest looked up from reference TRBV5-1 and TRBJ1-3, is KAGVTQTPRYLIKTRGQQVTLSCSPISGHRSVSWYQQTPGQGLQFLFEYFSETQRNKGNFPGRFSGRQFSNSRSEMNVSTLELGDSALYLCASSLDRAEGNTIYFGEGSWLTVV.

The chain couples TRBV30 to TRBJ2-5; TRBD2 matches at 11 bases. CDR1 is GTSNPN and CDR2 is SVGIG in the germline V gene (reference sequence). Losses at the gene ends were 2 bases for V and 5 bases for J; bases not matched to a gene: 10. The CDR3 is 16 amino acids. Here the CDR3 DNA reads TGTGCCTGGAGTAGCTCTAGCGGGAGGTCAGCGGAGACCCAGTACTTC. Residues: CAWSSSSGRSAETQYF.

V is TRBV14 and J is TRBJ2-5; D gene unclear. This CDR3 contains 13 residues. The V end was cut by 2 bases, the J end by 2 bases, with 6 bases between. CDR1 SGHDN and CDR2 FVKESK come from the germline V gene. DNA of the CDR3: TGTGCCAGCAGCCAATCCAGTCAAGAGACCCAGTACTTC. This translates into CASSQSSQETQYF. The variable domain in full, with the rest retrieved from reference TRBV14 and TRBJ2-5, is EAGVTQFPSHSVIEKGQTVTLRCDPISGHDNLYWYRRVMGKEIKFLLHFVKESKQDESGMPNNRFLAERTGGTYSTLKVQPAELEDSGVYFCASSQSSQETQYFGPGTRLLVL.

A single count supports this clone. The V gene is TRBV5-1, the J gene TRBJ2-1, with 7 bases matching TRBD2. Germline-derived CDR1 and CDR2 are SGHRS and YFSETQ. The CDR3 contains 16 residues. The V and J ends lost 5 bases and 4 bases, in that order; junction bases with no gene match: 12. The CDR3 reads CASSNDGGTGYNEQFF. The DNA for the CDR3 is TGCGCCAGCAGTAACGACGGGGGGACCGGGTACAATGAGCAGTTCTTC.

This sequence joins TRBV7-9 and TRBJ2-1, with D possibly TRBD1 on 5 matching bases. The germline V gene encodes CDR1 SEHNR and CDR2 FQNEAQ (reference sequence). The CDR3 is 14 residues long. V lost 7 bases to trimming and J lost 8 bases, with 18 bases between them. CDR3 sequence (DNA): TGTGCCAGCATCGAGCCACAGGCCGGGTATGAGCAGTTCTTC. This codes for CASIEPQAGYEQFF.

This rearrangement joins TRBV6-5 to TRBJ1-5, with unresolved D. The CDR3 length is 14 residues. From germline, CDR1 is MNHEY and CDR2 SVGAGI. The V end lost 5 bases, the J end lost 4 bases, and 12 bases lay between the germline ends. The CDR3 loop reads CASSESPTNQPQHF. CDR3 bases: TGTGCCAGCAGTGAATCCCCGACTAATCAGCCCCAGCATTTT.

The chain recombines TRBV5-1 with TRBJ2-1; D might be TRBD2 (5 bases). V lost 2 bases and J lost 3, with 12 bases in between. The CDR3 spans 15 residues. The germline CDR1 and CDR2 sequences are SGHRS and YFSETQ. DNA of the CDR3: TGCGCCAGCAGCTTCGGAGGTTCGGGCTACAATGAGCAGTTCTTC. Translated, it gives CASSFGGSGYNEQFF.

The rearrangement links TRBV9 to TRBJ2-3, with D possibly TRBD1 on 5 matching bases. This CDR3 spans 16 amino acids. Trimming removed 0 bases at V and 1 base at J, with 12 bases between. In germline, CDR1 is SGDLS, CDR2 YYNGEE. CDR3 amino acids: CASSVDPKGGTDTQYF. CDR3 DNA sequence: TGTGCCAGCAGCGTAGATCCAAAAGGGGGCACAGATACGCAGTATTTT.

The table lists this clone with a few counts. J is TRBJ2-4 and V is TRBV2; D may be TRBD1 (5 bases). The germline V gene has CDR1 SNHLY and CDR2 FYNNEI. V lost 8 bases and J 12 bases, leaving 14 bases between the germline ends. This CDR3 is built from 11 residues. The CDR3 sequence is CASGARDSQYF. The CDR3 coding sequence is TGTGCCAGCGGGGCGCGCGACAGTCAGTACTTC.

The chain uses TRBV11-2 and TRBJ2-5; 7 positions match TRBD1. This CDR3 has 15 amino acids. Germline V CDR1 and CDR2: SGHAT, FQNNGV. The trim removed 4 bases at V and 5 bases at J, leaving 10 bases unmatched. Written as DNA, the CDR3 is TGTGCCAGCAGCTCCTCACAGGGGTTGGGGGAGACCCAGTACTTC. It is translated as CASSSSQGLGETQYF.

J is TRBJ1-1 and V is TRBV7-9; possible D gene TRBD1, 5 bases. CDR3 length: 15 residues. Trimming took off 5 bases at V and 1 base at J, with 14 bases between the two ends. In germline, CDR1 is SEHNR, CDR2 FQNEAQ (reference sequence). The chain's CDR3 is CASSPRAGGNTEAFF. Here the CDR3 DNA reads TGTGCCAGCAGCCCCCGTGCGGGGGGGAACACTGAAGCTTTCTTT.

The chain uses TRBV5-1 and TRBJ1-2; 9 bases are a match to TRBD1. Germline V gives CDR1 SGHRS, CDR2 YFSETQ. With 0 bases clipped from V and 2 bases from J, the junction kept 2 bases outside the gene matches. The CDR3 has 15 residues. The CDR3 protein is CASSLEGTGNYGYTF. The CDR3 nucleotides read TGCGCCAGCAGCTTGGAGGGGACAGGGAACTATGGCTACACCTTC. Full variable domain (outside the CDR3, taken from reference TRBV5-1 and TRBJ1-2): KAGVTQTPRYLIKTRGQQVTLSCSPISGHRSVSWYQQTPGQGLQFLFEYFSETQRNKGNFPGRFSGRQFSNSRSEMNVSTLELGDSALYLCASSLEGTGNYGYTFGSGTRLTVV.

The J gene is TRBJ2-5, the V gene TRBV15, with 7 bases lining up with TRBD1. J gave up 1 base and V 5 bases, and 10 bases lay outside the gene matches. The CDR3 sequence is 16 residues long. Germline values: CDR1 LNHNV, CDR2 YYDKDF (reference sequence). CDR3 sequence (DNA): TGTGCCACCAGCTCACCCCGGGGACAGCTCCAAGAGACCCAGTACTTC. It yields the protein CATSSPRGQLQETQYF. Together with reference TRBV15 and TRBJ2-5, the CDR3 gives the full variable domain: DAMVIQNPRYQVTQFGKPVTLSCSQTLNHNVMYWYQQKSSQAPKLLFHYYDKDFNNEADTPDNFQSRRPNTSFCFLDIRSPGLGDTAMYLCATSSPRGQLQETQYFGPGTRLLVL.

This clone occurred a few times. The CDR3 spells CASSLIWTGEVSNQPQHF. In DNA, the CDR3 is TGTGCCAGCAGTTTGATCTGGACAGGGGAGGTTAGCAATCAGCCCCAGCATTTT. V gene TRBV28 combines with J gene TRBJ1-5, with 9 bases aligning to TRBD1. There are 18 residues in the CDR3. With 3 bases clipped from V and 0 bases from J, the junction kept 9 bases outside the gene matches. Per germline, CDR1 MDHEN and CDR2 SYDVKM.

This chain joins TRBV19 and TRBJ1-5, with 7 bases matching TRBD1. CDR1 is LNHDA and CDR2 is SQIVND in the germline V gene (reference sequence). This CDR3 has 17 amino acids. V trimming: 4 bases; J trimming: 1 base; junction bases outside the gene matches: 10. The CDR3 protein is CASSRRQGGGSNQPQHF. In DNA, the CDR3 is TGTGCCAGTAGTAGACGTCAGGGGGGTGGGAGCAATCAGCCCCAGCATTTT.

The chain joins TRBV19 to TRBJ1-5; D is unclear. Germline CDR1 is LNHDA and CDR2 is SQIVND (reference sequence). There are 13 residues in the CDR3. V was cut by 8 bases and J by 3 bases, with 11 bases left in between. The CDR3 DNA sequence: TGTGCCAGTCACGGACTGATCAATCAGCCCCAGCATTTT. Its protein is CASHGLINQPQHF.

The chain carries TRBV6-5 and TRBJ2-1; 9 bases agree with TRBD2. V lost 7 bases and J lost 4; bases outside the gene matches: 2. Per germline, CDR1 MNHEY and CDR2 SVGAGI. The CDR3 contains 13 residues. The CDR3 DNA is TGTGCCAGCACAAGCGGGGGGTACAATGAGCAGTTCTTC. This sequence encodes CASTSGGYNEQFF.

The chain links TRBV27 to TRBJ2-1, with 11 bases aligning to TRBD2. The CDR3 has 15 amino acids. V was clipped by 3 bases and J by 4 bases; unmatched bases: 2. Germline values: CDR1 MNHEY, CDR2 SMNVEV (reference sequence). The CDR3 nucleotides read TGTGCCAGCAGTTTGACTAGCGGGGAGTACAATGAGCAGTTCTTC. It translates to CASSLTSGEYNEQFF.

The sample holds a few counts of this clone. The CDR3 region is CASIGTGGTDTQYF. CDR3 bases: TGTGCCAGCATAGGTACCGGAGGGACAGATACGCAGTATTTT. The chain links TRBV2 to TRBJ2-3; possible D gene TRBD2, 6 bases. This CDR3 region has 14 residues. The ends were cut back, 7 bases at V and 3 bases at J, with 14 bases in the middle. Germline V gene sequence: CDR1 SNHLY, CDR2 FYNNEI.

This clone was seen once. The chain uses TRBV7-6 and TRBJ2-1; D gene ambiguous. CDR1 and CDR2 from the germline V gene are SGHVS and FNYEAQ. The CDR3 loop spans 13 amino acids. Trimming removed 0 bases at V and 7 bases at J, with 7 bases between. The DNA for the CDR3 is TGTGCCAGCAGCTTAGCGCAAGCGAATGAGCAGTTCTTC. It yields the protein CASSLAQANEQFF.

The chain joins TRBV6-1 to TRBJ1-1, with 9 bases matching TRBD1. Per the germline V gene, CDR1 is MNHNS and CDR2 is SASEGT. After removal of 11 bases from V and 10 bases from J, the junction contained 8 bases not matched to a gene. The CDR3 extends over 11 amino acids. CDR3 sequence (DNA): TGTGCCGGAGGACTGGGACAGGGAGCTTTCTTT. Translating it yields CAGGLGQGAFF.

The rearrangement links TRBV6-5 to TRBJ2-7, with 7 bases fitting TRBD1. The germline gives CDR1 MNHEY, CDR2 SVGAGI. The V and J ends lost 2 bases and 2 bases, in that order; junction bases with no gene match: 6. There are 15 residues in the CDR3. CDR3 loop: CASSYRRQGAYEQYF. Here the CDR3 DNA reads TGTGCCAGCAGTTACAGGCGGCAGGGGGCCTACGAGCAGTACTTC.

The V gene is TRBV28, the J gene TRBJ1-6; D ambiguous. V dropped 5 bases and J dropped 2 bases, with 13 bases sitting between them. The length of the CDR3 is 16 residues. CDR1 and CDR2 (germline): MDHEN, SYDVKM. The CDR3 here is CASSLRNTAYNSPLHF. CDR3 nucleotides: TGTGCCAGCAGTCTGAGGAATACGGCCTATAATTCACCCCTCCACTTT.

The chain employs TRBV18 and TRBJ2-5; unclear D gene. From germline, CDR1 is KGHSH and CDR2 LQKENI. Trimming left V 4 bases short and J 1 base short, with 10 bases between. CDR3 length equals 14 residues. CDR3 in amino acids: CASSLSNSQETQYF. The CDR3 DNA is TGTGCCAGCTCACTCTCCAACTCCCAAGAGACCCAGTACTTC.

V and J are TRBV6-5 and TRBJ1-3; D is perhaps TRBD1 (5 bases). The CDR3 has 15 residues. Between the trimmed V and J ends, which lost 2 bases and 9 bases, there was a span of 17 bases. Per germline, CDR1 MNHEY and CDR2 SVGAGI. The CDR3 loop reads CASSYSGGIGGTIYF. The DNA for the CDR3 is TGTGCCAGCAGTTACAGCGGGGGGATCGGAGGCACCATATATTTT.

V usage is TRBV6-1 and J usage is TRBJ2-7; 8 nucleotides agree with TRBD1. Germline trimming cut 1 base from V and 3 bases from J; bases unmatched to any gene: 8. Germline CDR1 reads MNHNS; CDR2 reads SASEGT. There are 16 residues in the CDR3. CDR3 loop: CASSEGGWTGLYEQYF. CDR3 coding DNA: TGTGCCAGCAGTGAAGGTGGGTGGACAGGGCTCTACGAGCAGTACTTC.

The J gene is TRBJ2-3, the V gene TRBV12-5; 7 bases are shared with TRBD1. V shed 1 base and J 2 bases; nucleotides not matched to a gene: 12. The CDR3 is 18 amino acids. CDR1 is LGHNT, CDR2 FRNRAP, per germline. CDR3 in amino acids: CASGLATGASSYTDTQYF. The CDR3 nucleotides are TGTGCTAGTGGTTTGGCCACAGGGGCAAGTTCTTACACAGATACGCAGTATTTT.

A note on this clone: Germline is not matched at one junction end, which may reflect a read error. The chain carries TRBV18 and TRBJ1-1; maybe TRBD1 (5 bases). Germline-derived CDR1 and CDR2 are KGHSH and LQKENI. This CDR3 is built from 14 residues. The CDR3 DNA reads TGTGCCAGCTCACCAGGGGCCCTGAACACTCAAGCTTTCTTT. Amino acids: CASSPGALNTQAFF.